The 15 T cell receptor beta chains below come from one sample, sequenced in a study of blood T cell repertoires in COVID-19. Produced via immunoSEQ multiplex PCR; TCRdb's table is partial and in-frame only. The table records 70,000 to 85,000 clones, more than 80% of them present only once. The material sequenced was peripheral blood. Receptors originate from a woman older than 75 with acute or convalescent COVID-19.

V usage is TRBV2 and J usage is TRBJ2-2; TRBD2 might be the D (6 bases). Trimming shortened V by 7 bases and J by 13 bases, and 25 bases separated the two germline ends. This CDR3 has 15 residues. The germline V gene encodes CDR1 SNHLY and CDR2 FYNNEI. The CDR3 bases are TGTGCCAGCACTAAGGGACTGGTCACCGGGGAAGGGCTGTTTTTT. Its translation: CASTKGLVTGEGLFF.

The gene calls are TRBV28 and TRBJ2-2; 8 nucleotides match TRBD1. CDR1 MDHEN and CDR2 SYDVKM come from the germline V gene. V shed 1 base and J 3 bases; nucleotides not matched to a gene: 4. The CDR3 length is 16 residues. CDR3 amino acids: CASSLSRTGYTGELFF. The DNA for the CDR3 is TGTGCCAGCAGTTTATCCAGGACAGGGTACACCGGGGAGCTGTTTTTT. Full variable domain (outside the CDR3, taken from reference TRBV28 and TRBJ2-2): DVKVTQSSRYLVKRTGEKVFLECVQDMDHENMFWYRQDPGLGLRLIYFSYDVKMKEKGDIPEGYSVSREKKERFSLILESASTNQTSMYLCASSLSRTGYTGELFFGEGSRLTVL.

The V and J genes are TRBV2 and TRBJ2-2, with 9 positions matching TRBD1. With V trimmed by 4 bases and J by 1 base, 4 bases remained unmatched. CDR1 and CDR2 (germline): SNHLY, FYNNEI. The CDR3 sequence is 16 residues long. CDR3 residues: CASSGTGAGNTGELFF. The CDR3 nucleotides are TGTGCCAGCAGTGGGACAGGGGCTGGGAACACCGGGGAGCTGTTTTTT.

This clone was detected once. CDR3 DNA: TGTGCCAGCAGCCCCTACAGGGGAGTTTCTGGAAACACCATATATTTT. As protein: CASSPYRGVSGNTIYF. J is TRBJ1-3 and V is TRBV7-2; TRBD1 aligns across 7 bases. Germline V CDR1 and CDR2: SGHTA, FQGNSA. This CDR3 contains 16 residues. The V segment lost 5 bases and the J segment 1 base; nucleotides outside the gene matches: 8.

The chain has TRBV6-5 and TRBJ1-3, with D uncertain. This CDR3 has 14 amino acids. V lost 8 bases to trimming and J lost 4 bases, with 15 bases between them. Germline V gene data show CDR1 as MNHEY and CDR2 as SVGAGI. CDR3 DNA: TGTGCCAGCGGCCGGCCCGAGGCAGGAAACACCATATATTTT. Its translation is CASGRPEAGNTIYF.

The chain combines TRBV24-1 with TRBJ2-5; 9 bases fit TRBD1. V lost 0 bases and J lost 5; bases outside the gene matches: 6. Germline V gene lookup returns CDR1 KGHDR and CDR2 SFDVKD. This CDR3 region has 16 residues. CDR3 protein: CATSDLPGTGMETQYF. The CDR3 DNA reads TGTGCCACCAGTGATTTGCCCGGGACAGGGATGGAGACCCAGTACTTC.

On this clone itself: Germline is not matched at one junction end, which may reflect a read error. The V gene is TRBV3-1 (or the pseudogene TRBV3-2), the J gene TRBJ1-2, with no clear D. This CDR3 is built from 12 residues. Germline V gene lookup returns CDR1 LGHDT and CDR2 YNNKEL (reference sequence). CDR3 coding DNA: TGTGCCAGCAGCCAAGGGGCAGCCAGTAAGGCCTTC. Translated, it gives CASSQGAASKAF.

The CDR3 DNA follows: TGTGCCCCTCTAGATGCCACAGGCGAACTCAATCAGCCCCAGCATTTT. It encodes CAPLDATGELNQPQHF. The rearrangement uses TRBV24-1 and TRBJ1-5; tentatively, D is TRBD1 (5 bases). Trimming stripped 12 bases from V and 3 bases from J, with 23 bases between. Germline V gives CDR1 KGHDR, CDR2 SFDVKD. The CDR3 sequence is 16 residues long.

The chain joins TRBV5-4 to TRBJ2-3; TRBD2 matches at 12 bases. With V trimmed by 4 bases and J by 3 bases, 9 bases remained unmatched. Germline assignment: CDR1 SGHNT and CDR2 YYREEE (reference sequence). This CDR3 has 17 residues. CDR3: CASSPRTSGASTDTQYF. The CDR3, as DNA: TGTGCCAGCAGCCCGAGGACTAGCGGGGCTAGTACAGATACGCAGTATTTT.

Only a few counts were recorded for this clone. The J gene is TRBJ1-2, the V gene TRBV7-9; D is unclear. V lost 6 bases and J 0 bases, leaving 11 bases between the germline ends. The germline V gene has CDR1 SEHNR and CDR2 FQNEAQ (reference sequence). This CDR3 is 14 amino acids long. CDR3 nucleotides: TGTGCCAGCAGTTTCGGGGAGGCTAACTATGGCTACACCTTC. The encoded protein is CASSFGEANYGYTF.

This chain connects TRBV28 to TRBJ2-7; TRBD2 aligns across 13 bases. Trimming took 3 bases from V and 4 from J; bases not matched to a gene: 3. The length of the CDR3 is 15 residues. Looked up from germline, CDR1 is MDHEN and CDR2 is SYDVKM. CDR3 DNA sequence: TGTGCCAGCAGTTTTCGACTAGCGGGGGGTTACGAGCAGTACTTC. Translation: CASSFRLAGGYEQYF.

This clone was counted only a few times. The gene calls are TRBV5-4 and TRBJ1-1; tentative D call: TRBD1 (6 bases). The CDR3 contains 13 residues. V was clipped by 2 bases and J by 2 bases, with 7 bases between them. Germline V gene lookup returns CDR1 SGHNT and CDR2 YYREEE (reference sequence). CDR3 residues: CASSFRGNTEAFF. CDR3 DNA sequence: TGTGCCAGCAGCTTCAGGGGAAACACTGAAGCTTTCTTT. The whole variable domain, filled in from reference TRBV5-4 and TRBJ1-1, reads ETGVTQSPTHLIKTRGQQVTLRCSSQSGHNTVSWYQQALGQGPQFIFQYYREEENGRGNFPPRFSGLQFPNYSSELNVNALELDDSALYLCASSFRGNTEAFFGQGTRLTVV.

The CDR3: CASSLEQGYSPLHF. The DNA of the CDR3 is TGCGCCAGCAGCTTGGAACAGGGTTATTCACCCCTCCACTTT. V usage is TRBV5-1 and J usage is TRBJ1-6; D may be TRBD1 (6 bases). The CDR3 is 14 amino acids. V was shortened by 0 bases and J by 8 bases, with 9 bases between the two germline ends. Germline V gene lookup returns CDR1 SGHRS and CDR2 YFSETQ.

This chain uses TRBV6-2 or TRBV6-3 with TRBJ2-2; unclear D gene. The CDR3 spans 17 residues. The V and J ends lost 2 bases and 8 bases respectively, with 21 bases between them. The germline V gene has CDR1 MNHEY and CDR2 SVGEGT. CDR3 sequence: CASSYPTPVRLRGELFF. Here the CDR3 DNA reads TGTGCCAGCAGTTACCCGACACCCGTAAGGCTGCGAGGGGAGCTGTTTTTT.

The rearrangement links TRBV24-1 to TRBJ2-1, with 13 bases that match TRBD2. The CDR3 is made up of 17 amino acids. J gave up 9 bases and V 3 bases, and 10 bases lay outside the gene matches. The germline CDR1 and CDR2 sequences are KGHDR and SFDVKD. The CDR3 nucleotides are TGTGCCACCAGTGATCCCGTAACTAGCGGGGGGGCAGCTGAGCAGTTCTTC. As protein: CATSDPVTSGGAAEQFF.